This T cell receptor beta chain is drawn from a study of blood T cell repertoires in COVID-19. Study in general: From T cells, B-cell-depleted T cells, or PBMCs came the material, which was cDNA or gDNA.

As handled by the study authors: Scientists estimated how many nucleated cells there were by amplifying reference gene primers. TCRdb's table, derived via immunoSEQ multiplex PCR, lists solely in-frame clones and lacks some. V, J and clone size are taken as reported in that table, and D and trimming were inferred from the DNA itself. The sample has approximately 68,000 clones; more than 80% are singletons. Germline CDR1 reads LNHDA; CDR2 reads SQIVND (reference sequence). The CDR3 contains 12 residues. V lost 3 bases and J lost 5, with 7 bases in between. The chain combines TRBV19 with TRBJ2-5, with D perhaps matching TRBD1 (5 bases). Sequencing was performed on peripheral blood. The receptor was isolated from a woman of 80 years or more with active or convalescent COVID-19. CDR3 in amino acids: CASSMGPETQYF. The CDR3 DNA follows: TGTGCCAGTAGTATGGGGCCGGAGACCCAGTACTTC.